The present TCR beta chain was sequenced within a study of beta chain features in type 1 diabetes. Across the study: The number of sorted cells examined across all samples was around 99 million.

Between the trimmed V and J ends, which lost 5 bases and 4 bases, there was a span of 14 bases. Germline assignment: CDR1 MDHEN and CDR2 SYDVKM. The CDR3 totals 15 residues. Note on this clone: Its antigen remains unknown.

Study results and limitations: Across all four CD4+ subsets, people with type 1 diabetes showed modestly shorter TCRB CDR3s.

Expressed TCRB transcripts were sequenced, since all the RNA that had been isolated was reverse transcribed. Read counts averaged about 3.57 million for samples of naive, central memory and regulatory T cells. Clones were read by immunoSEQ multiplex PCR, and TCRdb kept only the in-frame ones, dropping some. This sample has around 690,000 clones, with 9.5% to 15% found just once. Material: naive CD4+ T cells from blood. The rearrangement uses TRBV28 and TRBJ1-4; D possibly corresponds to TRBD1 (5 bases). The source is a man in his thirties or forties with type 1 diabetes. The CDR3 here is CASSLPGLNNEKLFF. The CDR3 DNA sequence: TGTGCCAGCAGTCTCCCGGGACTCAATAATGAAAAACTGTTTTTT.